This TCR beta chain was sequenced for a study of blood T cell repertoires in COVID-19. Study in general: The study drew acute and convalescent COVID-19 samples from the United States, Italy and Spain. The analysed material was cDNA or gDNA that came from T cells, B-cell-depleted T cells, or PBMCs.

The cohort comprised adults aged about 18 to 89 years residing in approximately 25 US areas. Recovery among Cohort 3 donors was established by two negative PCRs, clearance, or symptom resolution. Assay: immunoSEQ multiplex PCR; the TCRdb copy retains only in-frame clones and omits some. The data hold 300,000 to 350,000 clones, with roughly nine tenths observed a single time. The germline V gene has CDR1 SGHRS and CDR2 YFSETQ. V was clipped by 4 bases and J by 7 bases, with 15 bases between them. The CDR3 is 15 amino acids. Material for sequencing was PBMCs or T cells enriched from blood (not recorded which). This receptor was taken from a woman aged 25-40 years who had recovered from COVID-19. The rearrangement uses TRBV5-1 and TRBJ1-6, with D possibly matching TRBD1 (6 bases). The DNA of the CDR3 is TGCGCCAGCAGCCCGGGGGGCTCGGGAAATTCACCCCTCCACTTT. Amino acid sequence: CASSPGGSGNSPLHF.